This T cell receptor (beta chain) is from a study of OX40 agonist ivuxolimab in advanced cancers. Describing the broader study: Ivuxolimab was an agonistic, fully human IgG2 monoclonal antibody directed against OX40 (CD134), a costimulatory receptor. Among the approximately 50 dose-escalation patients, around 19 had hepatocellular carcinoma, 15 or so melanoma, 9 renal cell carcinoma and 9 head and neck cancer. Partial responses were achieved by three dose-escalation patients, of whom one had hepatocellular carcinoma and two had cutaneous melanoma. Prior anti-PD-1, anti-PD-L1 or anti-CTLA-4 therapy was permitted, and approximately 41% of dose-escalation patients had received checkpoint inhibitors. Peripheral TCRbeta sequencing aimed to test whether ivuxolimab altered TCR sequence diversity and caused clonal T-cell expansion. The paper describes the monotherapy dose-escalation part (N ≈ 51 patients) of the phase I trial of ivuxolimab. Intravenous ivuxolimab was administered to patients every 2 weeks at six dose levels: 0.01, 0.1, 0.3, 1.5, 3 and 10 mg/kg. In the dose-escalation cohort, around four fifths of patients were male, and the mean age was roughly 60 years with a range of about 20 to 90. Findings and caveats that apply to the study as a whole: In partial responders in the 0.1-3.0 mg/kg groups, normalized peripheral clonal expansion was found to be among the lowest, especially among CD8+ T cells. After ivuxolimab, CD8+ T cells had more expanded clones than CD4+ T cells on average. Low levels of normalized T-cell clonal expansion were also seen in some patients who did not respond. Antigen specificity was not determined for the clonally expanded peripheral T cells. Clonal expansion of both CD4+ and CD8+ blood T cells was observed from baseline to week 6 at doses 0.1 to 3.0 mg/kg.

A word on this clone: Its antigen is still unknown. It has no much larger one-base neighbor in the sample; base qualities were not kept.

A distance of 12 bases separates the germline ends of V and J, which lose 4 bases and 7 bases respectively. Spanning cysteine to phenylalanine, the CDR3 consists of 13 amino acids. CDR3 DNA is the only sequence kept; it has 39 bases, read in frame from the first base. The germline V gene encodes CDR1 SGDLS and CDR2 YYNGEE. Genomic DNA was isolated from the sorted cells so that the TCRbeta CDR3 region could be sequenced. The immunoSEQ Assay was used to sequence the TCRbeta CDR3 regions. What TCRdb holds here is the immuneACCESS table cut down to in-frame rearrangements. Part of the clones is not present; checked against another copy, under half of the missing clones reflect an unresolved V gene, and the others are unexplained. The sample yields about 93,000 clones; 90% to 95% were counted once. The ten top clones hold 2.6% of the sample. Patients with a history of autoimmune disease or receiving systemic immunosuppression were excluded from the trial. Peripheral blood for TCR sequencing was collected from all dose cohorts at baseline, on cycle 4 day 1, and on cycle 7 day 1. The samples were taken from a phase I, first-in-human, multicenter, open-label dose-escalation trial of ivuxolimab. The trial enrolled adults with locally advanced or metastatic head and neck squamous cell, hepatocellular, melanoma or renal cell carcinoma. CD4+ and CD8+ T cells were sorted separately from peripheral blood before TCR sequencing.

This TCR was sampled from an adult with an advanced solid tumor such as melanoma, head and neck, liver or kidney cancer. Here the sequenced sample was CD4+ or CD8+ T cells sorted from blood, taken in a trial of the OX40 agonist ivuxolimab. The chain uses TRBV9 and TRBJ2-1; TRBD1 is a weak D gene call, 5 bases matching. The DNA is TGTGCCAGCAGCCCGACAGCATGGAATGAGCAGTTCTTC. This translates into CASSPTAWNEQFF.